This T cell receptor (beta chain) was profiled in a study of T-cell memory formation after mild COVID-19. Study-level background: Largely donor-specific TCR clusters were found.

TCR alpha and TCR beta cDNA libraries with sample barcodes and UMIs came from 5'RACE using constant-segment primers. TCRdb reprocessed the 5' RACE reads with MiXCR, giving one entry per CDR3 protein. Among 550,000 to 600,000 distinct CDR3 sequences listed, about 18% were seen once. Trimming cost V 5 bases and J 2 bases, with 22 bases left between them. Germline values: CDR1 SGHVS, CDR2 FQNEAQ. This CDR3 comprises 18 residues. This clonotype was recorded a few times. This receptor was obtained from an adult woman who had mild COVID-19 (a few samples of this study predate the infection). Cell type and time point are not known. The chain links TRBV7-8 to TRBJ2-1; the D gene is possibly TRBD2 (8 bases). Sequencing was done on a sample of PBMCs or a T cell subset sorted from them (not recorded which). This chain's CDR3 is CASSPGGAGASAYNEQFF. As DNA, the CDR3 is TGTGCCAGCAGCCCAGGGGGAGCGGGAGCATCCGCCTACAATGAGCAGTTCTTC.